The 27 T cell receptor beta chains reported below all come from one sample, sequenced in a study of cytomegalovirus exposure and HLA in healthy donors. Profiling relied on immunoSEQ multiplex PCR, and the TCRdb table lists in-frame clones only, not all of them. The table records over 200,000 clones, roughly 80% of them present only once. Input material: PBMCs. Every receptor here comes from a woman aged 18-29 years in good health and CMV-seronegative.

This rearrangement joins TRBV6-4 to TRBJ2-1; a possible D gene is TRBD2 (6 bases). The V end was cut by 5 bases, the J end by 3 bases, with 14 bases between. CDR1 and CDR2 from the germline V gene are MRHNA and SNTAGT. The CDR3 spans 15 residues. CDR3 residues: CASSPEVGGYNEQFF. CDR3 coding DNA: TGTGCCAGCAGTCCCGAGGTGGGGGGCTACAATGAGCAGTTCTTC.

The J gene is TRBJ2-7, the V gene TRBV27, with 8 nucleotides matching TRBD1. Looked up from germline, CDR1 is MNHEY and CDR2 is SMNVEV (reference sequence). The CDR3 covers 15 residues. J was trimmed by 2 bases and V by 2 bases; bases with no gene match: 5. CDR3 DNA sequence: TGTGCCAGCAGTTTACAGGGGGCGCTCCCCTACGAGCAGTACTTC. Amino acid sequence: CASSLQGALPYEQYF.

Written as DNA, the CDR3 is TGTGCCAGCAGTTTACTGACAGGGGGGAACAATGAGCAGTTCTTC. Amino acids: CASSLLTGGNNEQFF. J is TRBJ2-1 and V is TRBV28, with 9 bases matching TRBD1. The trim removed 2 bases at V and 5 bases at J, leaving 4 bases unmatched. The CDR3 consists of 15 residues. Germline CDR1 and CDR2: MDHEN and SYDVKM.

This sequence joins TRBV27 and TRBJ2-3; D not resolved. This CDR3 has 13 amino acids. Deletions cut 5 bases from V and 6 bases from J, with 12 bases between. Germline V gene sequence: CDR1 MNHEY, CDR2 SMNVEV (reference sequence). The CDR3 loop is CASSERAEDTQYF. Here the CDR3 DNA reads TGTGCCAGCAGTGAACGGGCGGAGGATACGCAGTATTTT.

The chain combines TRBV30 with TRBJ2-7, with D perhaps matching TRBD2 (5 bases). V lost 4 bases and J lost 0, with 16 bases in between. This CDR3 is 15 amino acids long. Germline V lookup: CDR1 GTSNPN, CDR2 SVGIG (reference sequence). CDR3 protein: CAWIARTESSYEQYF. In DNA, the CDR3 is TGTGCCTGGATCGCTCGGACTGAAAGCTCCTACGAGCAGTACTTC.

There are a few counts of this clone. The rearrangement links TRBV27 to TRBJ2-7; perhaps TRBD1 as D (6 bases). CDR1 and CDR2 from the germline V gene are MNHEY and SMNVEV (reference sequence). Trimming shortened V by 6 bases and J by 5 bases, and 17 bases separated the two germline ends. This CDR3 spans 14 amino acids. The CDR3 loop reads CASSAGEKVHEQYF. CDR3 DNA: TGTGCCAGCAGCGCAGGGGAAAAAGTCCACGAGCAGTACTTC.

The V and J genes are TRBV29-1 and TRBJ1-2; tentatively, D is TRBD1 (5 bases). Germline CDR1 and CDR2: SQVTM and ANQGSEA. This CDR3 has 14 amino acids. With 6 bases removed from V and 0 bases from J, the gap between germline ends came to 14 bases. As DNA, the CDR3 is TGCAGCGTGGGACCAGTATCTTCTAACTATGGCTACACCTTC. Its protein is CSVGPVSSNYGYTF.

V is TRBV18 and J is TRBJ1-6, with 11 bases aligning to TRBD1. Looked up from germline, CDR1 is KGHSH and CDR2 is LQKENI. This CDR3 region has 16 residues. With 0 bases clipped from V and 6 bases from J, the junction kept 1 base outside the gene matches. The CDR3 reads CASSPPGTGGNSPLHF. CDR3 DNA sequence: TGTGCCAGCTCACCACCCGGGACAGGGGGTAATTCACCCCTCCACTTT.

The J gene is TRBJ2-1, the V gene TRBV5-1; D possibly corresponds to TRBD1 (5 bases). The V gene's germline CDR1 is SGHRS and CDR2 YFSETQ. V was trimmed by 5 bases and J by 7 bases, leaving 16 bases between them. This CDR3 contains 14 residues. The CDR3 sequence is CASSFSGNSNEQFF. The DNA of the CDR3 is TGCGCCAGCAGTTTCTCAGGGAATAGTAATGAGCAGTTCTTC.

The chain links TRBV6-1 to TRBJ1-1, with D hard to call. The germline gives CDR1 MNHNS, CDR2 SASEGT. The CDR3 has 14 residues. Trimming removed 4 bases at V and 1 base at J, with 10 bases between. The CDR3 DNA follows: TGTGCCAGCAGTGTACCCGGTGGGAACACTGAAGCTTTCTTT. This gives the protein CASSVPGGNTEAFF.

The CDR3 is CASSVPGTVDEKLFF. CDR3 DNA: TGTGCCAGCTCAGTCCCCGGGACAGTGGATGAAAAACTGTTTTTT. This sequence joins TRBV18 and TRBJ1-4, with TRBD1 matching over 7 bases. Germline loops: CDR1 KGHSH, CDR2 LQKENI. After removal of 5 bases from V and 6 bases from J, the junction contained 9 bases not matched to a gene. The CDR3 runs to 15 residues.

The rearrangement uses TRBV9 and TRBJ1-6; D might be TRBD1 (6 bases). Trimming cost V 4 bases and J 5 bases, with 13 bases left between them. The length of the CDR3 is 15 residues. The germline V gene has CDR1 SGDLS and CDR2 YYNGEE. CDR3: CASSYDRSDNSPLHF. In DNA form, the CDR3 reads TGTGCCAGCAGCTACGACAGGAGCGATAATTCACCCCTCCACTTT. Drawing the rest from reference TRBV9 and TRBJ1-6, the complete variable domain is DSGVTQTPKHLITATGQRVTLRCSPRSGDLSVYWYQQSLDQGLQFLIQYYNGEERAKGNILERFSAQQFPDLHSELNLSSLELGDSALYFCASSYDRSDNSPLHFGNGTRLTVT.

The chain couples TRBV28 to TRBJ2-2; D is possibly TRBD1 (5 bases). This CDR3 spans 14 amino acids. The germline V and J ends were trimmed by 5 bases and 2 bases, with 9 bases remaining between them. Germline assignment: CDR1 MDHEN and CDR2 SYDVKM. CDR3 amino acids: CASSKGPNTGELFF. The CDR3 DNA follows: TGTGCCAGCAGTAAGGGGCCAAACACCGGGGAGCTGTTTTTT.

This chain uses TRBV7-3 with TRBJ1-2; D gene ambiguous. Trimming pared 5 bases from V and 6 bases from J, leaving 16 bases between. Germline V lookup: CDR1 SGHTA, CDR2 FQGTGA. This CDR3 has 14 residues. The CDR3 loop is CASSPDSGGNGYTF. The DNA of the CDR3 is TGTGCCAGCAGCCCCGACTCAGGAGGAAATGGCTACACCTTC.

This clone was found a few times. The chain uses TRBV25-1 and TRBJ1-1; possibly TRBD1 for D (6 bases). Trimming shortened V by 6 bases and J by 0 bases, and 11 bases separated the two germline ends. CDR3 length: 14 amino acids. CDR1 and CDR2 (germline): MGHDK, SYGVNS. CDR3 nucleotides: TGTGCCAGCAGACCACAGGGAATGAACACTGAAGCTTTCTTT. This translates into CASRPQGMNTEAFF.

The rearrangement joins TRBV6-6 to TRBJ2-3, with 12 positions matching TRBD2. Germline CDR1 is MNHNY and CDR2 is SVGAGI (reference sequence). V was pared by 5 bases and J by 6 bases, with 9 bases of the junction left unmatched. The CDR3 loop spans 16 amino acids. For the CDR3, the DNA is TGTGCCAGCAGTAAGCCGGGACTAGCGGGTATGGATACGCAGTATTTT. Protein: CASSKPGLAGMDTQYF.

The chain recombines TRBV6-1 with TRBJ1-2; weak D call: TRBD1 (5 bases). The germline V gene encodes CDR1 MNHNS and CDR2 SASEGT. V was shortened by 6 bases and J by 2 bases, with 7 bases between the two germline ends. This CDR3 spans 12 amino acids. CDR3 amino acids: CASRGVNYGYTF. For the CDR3, the DNA is TGTGCCAGCAGGGGGGTCAACTATGGCTACACCTTC.

The chain has TRBV9 and TRBJ2-2, with TRBD2 matching over 7 bases. The CDR3 is 15 residues long. From germline, CDR1 is SGDLS and CDR2 YYNGEE. With V trimmed by 4 bases and J by 3 bases, 6 bases remained unmatched. CDR3 loop: CASSSSRGDTGELFF. For the CDR3, the DNA is TGTGCCAGCAGCTCGTCCCGGGGGGACACCGGGGAGCTGTTTTTT. Full variable domain (remainder filled in from reference TRBV9 and TRBJ2-2): DSGVTQTPKHLITATGQRVTLRCSPRSGDLSVYWYQQSLDQGLQFLIQYYNGEERAKGNILERFSAQQFPDLHSELNLSSLELGDSALYFCASSSSRGDTGELFFGEGSRLTVL.

This chain uses TRBV29-1 with TRBJ2-7, with TRBD1 identical over 9 bases. J was trimmed by 4 bases and V by 6 bases; bases with no gene match: 4. Germline V gene data show CDR1 as SQVTM and CDR2 as ANQGSEA. The CDR3 is made up of 12 amino acids. This CDR3 is CSVDGTGYEQYF. Here the CDR3 DNA reads TGCAGCGTCGACGGGACAGGGTACGAGCAGTACTTC.

This clone was seen a handful of times. V is TRBV6-1 and J is TRBJ2-7, with a weak D call TRBD1 (5 bases). This CDR3 comprises 12 residues. Germline V CDR1 and CDR2: MNHNS, SASEGT. Trimming took 3 bases from V and 3 from J, leaving 6 bases between them. CDR3 nucleotide sequence: TGTGCCAGCAGTGATAGGGGCTACGAGCAGTACTTC. This encodes CASSDRGYEQYF.

The J gene is TRBJ2-4, the V gene TRBV29-1, with D perhaps matching TRBD1 or TRBD2 (5 bases each). CDR1 SQVTM and CDR2 ANQGSEA come from the germline V gene. The CDR3 has 15 amino acids. The V gene lost 7 bases and the J gene lost 5 bases, with 21 bases spanning the gap. CDR3 sequence reads: CSADADGDAENIQYF. CDR3 sequence (DNA): TGCAGCGCGGACGCGGACGGGGACGCTGAAAACATTCAGTACTTC. Complete variable domain (other parts from reference TRBV29-1 and TRBJ2-4): SAVISQKPSRDICQRGTSLTIQCQVDSQVTMMFWYRQQPGQSLTLIATANQGSEATYESGFVIDKFPISRPNLTFSTLTVSNMSPEDSSIYLCSADADGDAENIQYFGAGTRLSVL.

This chain links TRBV2 with TRBJ2-6; the D call may be TRBD1 or TRBD2 (5 bases each). The V and J ends lost 5 bases and 0 bases respectively, with 11 bases between them. The germline V gene encodes CDR1 SNHLY and CDR2 FYNNEI. The CDR3 is made up of 16 amino acids. The CDR3 here is CASSTGAYSGANVLTF. The CDR3 bases are TGTGCCAGCAGTACCGGGGCATACTCTGGGGCCAACGTCCTGACTTTC.

This chain uses TRBV28 with TRBJ1-5; no reliable D call. The length of the CDR3 is 12 residues. V was shortened by 6 bases and J by 3 bases, with 6 bases between the two germline ends. Germline values: CDR1 MDHEN, CDR2 SYDVKM. This chain's CDR3 is CASRESNQPQHF. The CDR3 DNA follows: TGTGCCAGCAGGGAGTCCAATCAGCCCCAGCATTTT.

The CDR3 loop reads CASSPRKGKNIQYF. As DNA, the CDR3 is TGTGCCAGCAGTCCTCGAAAGGGTAAAAACATTCAGTACTTC. The chain is built from TRBV27 and TRBJ2-4; no clear D gene. CDR1 is MNHEY and CDR2 is SMNVEV in the germline V gene (reference sequence). V gave up 5 bases and J gave up 4 bases, with 12 bases separating them. The CDR3 has 14 residues.

The chain uses TRBV6-5 and TRBJ2-7; TRBD1 agrees at 7 bases. There are 15 residues in the CDR3. Unmatched junction bases numbered 11, after V lost 6 bases and J lost 3 bases. In germline, CDR1 is MNHEY, CDR2 SVGAGI. The chain's CDR3 is CASSRSRRDSYEQYF. CDR3 coding DNA: TGTGCCAGCAGCCGCAGCCGCCGGGACAGCTACGAGCAGTACTTC.

The DNA for the CDR3 is TGTGCCAGCAGTGACGGGACACTTCGATCGGGAAACACCATATATTTT. It translates to CASSDGTLRSGNTIYF. The chain links TRBV2 to TRBJ1-3; a possible D gene is TRBD1 (6 bases). Germline loops: CDR1 SNHLY, CDR2 FYNNEI. V was shortened by 3 bases and J by 4 bases, with 16 bases between the two germline ends. The CDR3 totals 16 residues. The full variable domain, its missing parts supplied by reference TRBV2 and TRBJ1-3, is EPEVTQTPSHQVTQMGQEVILRCVPISNHLYFYWYRQILGQKVEFLVSFYNNEISEKSEIFDDQFSVERPDGSNFTLKIRSTKLEDSAMYFCASSDGTLRSGNTIYFGEGSWLTVV.

This chain links TRBV5-1 with TRBJ2-5, with 12 nucleotides matching TRBD2. CDR1 and CDR2 from the germline V gene are SGHRS and YFSETQ. CDR3 size: 17 residues. The junction had 8 bases not matched to a gene; V was cut back by 0 bases and J by 5 bases. CDR3 protein: CASSLGASGRAVETQYF. The CDR3 DNA reads as TGCGCCAGCAGCTTGGGGGCTAGCGGGAGGGCCGTGGAGACCCAGTACTTC.